The subject of this entry is one T cell receptor beta chain. The antigen is undetermined. The V segment lost 5 bases and the J segment 5 bases; nucleotides outside the gene matches: 5. Germline V lookup: CDR1 SGHRS, CDR2 YFSETQ. This CDR3 is built from 14 residues. Once extracted for a subset, genomic DNA was divided evenly among several immunoSEQ plates. Generated by immunoSEQ multiplex PCR, the TCRdb table keeps only in-frame clones and is missing some. The sample yields some 580,000 clones, approximately 97% seen once. From CD4+ cells came CD45RA+ naive and CD45RA-negative memory subsets. These data originate in a study of shared clonotypes between healthy human individuals. General study results and limits: With a few donors compared, around 5% of naive CD4 clonotypes were shared. The study generally estimated greater richness for naive than memory subsets.

The rearrangement uses TRBV5-1 and TRBJ2-1; 9 bases agree with TRBD2. The receptor was derived from a woman aged 30 to 39 in good health. Sequenced material: naive CD4+ T cells sorted from blood. Sample subset: CD45RA+ positively selected. The CDR3 region has the DNA TGCGCCAGCAGGGAGACTAGCGGAAACAATGAGCAGTTCTTC. Its protein product is CASRETSGNNEQFF.